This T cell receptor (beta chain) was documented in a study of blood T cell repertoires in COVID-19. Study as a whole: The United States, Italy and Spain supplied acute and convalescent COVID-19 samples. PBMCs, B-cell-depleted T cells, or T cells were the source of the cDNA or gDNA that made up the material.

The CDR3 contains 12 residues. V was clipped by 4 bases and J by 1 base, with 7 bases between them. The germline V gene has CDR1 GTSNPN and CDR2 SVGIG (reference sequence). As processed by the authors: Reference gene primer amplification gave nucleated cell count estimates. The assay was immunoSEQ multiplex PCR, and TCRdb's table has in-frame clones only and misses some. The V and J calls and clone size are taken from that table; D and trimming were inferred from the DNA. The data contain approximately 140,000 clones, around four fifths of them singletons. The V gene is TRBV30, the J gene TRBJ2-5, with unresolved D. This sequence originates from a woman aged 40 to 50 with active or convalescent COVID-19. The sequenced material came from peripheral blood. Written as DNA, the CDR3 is TGTGCCTGGACGGTCTCCCAAGAGACCCAGTACTTC. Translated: CAWTVSQETQYF.